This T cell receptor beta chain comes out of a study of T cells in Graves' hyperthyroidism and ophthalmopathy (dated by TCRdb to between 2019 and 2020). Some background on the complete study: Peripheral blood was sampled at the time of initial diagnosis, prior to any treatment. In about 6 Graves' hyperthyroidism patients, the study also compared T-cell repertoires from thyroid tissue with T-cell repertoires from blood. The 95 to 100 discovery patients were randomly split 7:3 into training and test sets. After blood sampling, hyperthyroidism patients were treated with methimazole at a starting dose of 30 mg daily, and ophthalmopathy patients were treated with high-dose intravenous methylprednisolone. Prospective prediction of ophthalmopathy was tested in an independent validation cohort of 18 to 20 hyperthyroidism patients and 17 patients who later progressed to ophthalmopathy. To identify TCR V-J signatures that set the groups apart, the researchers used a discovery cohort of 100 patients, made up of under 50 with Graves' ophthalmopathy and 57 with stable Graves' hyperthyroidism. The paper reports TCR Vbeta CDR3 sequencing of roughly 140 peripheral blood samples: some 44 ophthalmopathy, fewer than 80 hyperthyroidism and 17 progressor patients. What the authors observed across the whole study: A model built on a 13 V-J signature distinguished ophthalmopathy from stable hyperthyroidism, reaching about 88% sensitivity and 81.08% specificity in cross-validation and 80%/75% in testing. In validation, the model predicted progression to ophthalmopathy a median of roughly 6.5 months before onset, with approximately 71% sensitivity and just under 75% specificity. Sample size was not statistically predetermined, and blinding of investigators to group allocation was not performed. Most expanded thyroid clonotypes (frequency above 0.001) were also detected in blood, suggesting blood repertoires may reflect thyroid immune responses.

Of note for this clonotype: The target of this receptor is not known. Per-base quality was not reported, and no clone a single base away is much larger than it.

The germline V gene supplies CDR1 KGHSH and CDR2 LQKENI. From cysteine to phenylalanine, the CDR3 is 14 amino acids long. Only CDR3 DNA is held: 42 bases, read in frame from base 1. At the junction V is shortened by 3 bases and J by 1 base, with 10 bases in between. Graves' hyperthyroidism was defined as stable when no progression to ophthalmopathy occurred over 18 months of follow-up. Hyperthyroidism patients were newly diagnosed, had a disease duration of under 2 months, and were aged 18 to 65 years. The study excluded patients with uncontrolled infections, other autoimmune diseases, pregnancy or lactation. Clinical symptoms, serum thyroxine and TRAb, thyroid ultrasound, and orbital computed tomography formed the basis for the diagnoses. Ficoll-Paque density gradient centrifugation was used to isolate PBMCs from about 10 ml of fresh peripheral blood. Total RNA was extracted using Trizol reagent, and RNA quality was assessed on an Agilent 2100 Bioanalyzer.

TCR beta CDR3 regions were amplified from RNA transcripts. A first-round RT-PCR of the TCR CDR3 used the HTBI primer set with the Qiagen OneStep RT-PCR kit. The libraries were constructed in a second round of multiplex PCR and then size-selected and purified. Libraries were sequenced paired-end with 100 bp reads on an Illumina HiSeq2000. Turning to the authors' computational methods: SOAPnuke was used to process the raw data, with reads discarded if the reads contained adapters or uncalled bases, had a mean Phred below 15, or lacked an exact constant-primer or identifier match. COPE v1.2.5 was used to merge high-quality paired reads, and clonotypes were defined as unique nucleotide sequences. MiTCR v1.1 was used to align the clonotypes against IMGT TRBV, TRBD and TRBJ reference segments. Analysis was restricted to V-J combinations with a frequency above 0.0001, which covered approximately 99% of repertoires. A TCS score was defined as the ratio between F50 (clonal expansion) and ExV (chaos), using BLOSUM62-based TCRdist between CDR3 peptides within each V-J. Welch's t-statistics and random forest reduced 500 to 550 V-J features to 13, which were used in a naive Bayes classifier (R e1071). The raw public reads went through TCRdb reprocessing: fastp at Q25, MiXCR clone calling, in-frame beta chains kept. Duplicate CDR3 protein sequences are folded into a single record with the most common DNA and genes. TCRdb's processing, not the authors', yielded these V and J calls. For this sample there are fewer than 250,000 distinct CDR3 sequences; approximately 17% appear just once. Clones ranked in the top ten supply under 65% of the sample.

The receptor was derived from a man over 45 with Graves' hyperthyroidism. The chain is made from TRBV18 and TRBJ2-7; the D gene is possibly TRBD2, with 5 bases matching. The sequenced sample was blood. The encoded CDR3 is CASSPFRGSYEQYF. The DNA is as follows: TGTGCCAGCTCACCGTTCCGGGGTTCCTACGAGCAGTACTTC.